The 17 T cell receptor beta chains given below trace back to one sample, sequenced in a study of cytomegalovirus exposure and HLA in healthy donors. Profiling relied on immunoSEQ multiplex PCR, and the TCRdb table lists in-frame clones only, not all of them. The sample contains some 200,000 clones, approximately 80% of which appear only once. Input material: PBMCs. Receptors originate from a woman aged 30 to 39 in good health and CMV-seropositive.

This sequence joins TRBV7-8 and TRBJ1-5; D possibly corresponds to TRBD1 (6 bases). The CDR3 totals 14 residues. Germline loops: CDR1 SGHVS, CDR2 FQNEAQ. V was cut by 5 bases and J by 2 bases, with 10 bases left in between. CDR3 sequence (DNA): TGTGCCAGCAGCCCAGGGGTTGGCAATCAGCCCCAGCATTTT. The encoded protein is CASSPGVGNQPQHF.

The chain couples TRBV28 to TRBJ2-7, with a weak D call TRBD2 (5 bases). CDR3 length: 15 amino acids. V was shortened by 3 bases and J by 2 bases, with 14 bases between the two germline ends. The germline gives CDR1 MDHEN, CDR2 SYDVKM. The CDR3 sequence is CASSFSGIGTYEQYF. CDR3 nucleotides: TGTGCCAGCAGTTTTTCGGGGATTGGCACCTACGAGCAGTACTTC.

The CDR3 coding sequence is TGTGCCAGCTCACCTCAGGGGAACGAGCAGTTCTTC. This translates into CASSPQGNEQFF. The chain links TRBV18 to TRBJ2-1, with a possible D match to TRBD1 (6 bases). From germline, CDR1 is KGHSH and CDR2 LQKENI. This CDR3 has 12 residues. Deletions cut 3 bases from V and 10 bases from J, with 10 bases between. The variable domain in full, with the rest retrieved from reference TRBV18 and TRBJ2-1, is NAGVMQNPRHLVRRRGQEARLRCSPMKGHSHVYWYRQLPEEGLKFMVYLQKENIIDESGMPKERFSAEFPKEGPSILRIQQVVRGDSAAYFCASSPQGNEQFFGPGTRLTVL.

The V call is TRBV27, the J call TRBJ2-5; 12 bases agree with TRBD2. The CDR3 has 15 residues. Germline-derived CDR1 and CDR2 are MNHEY and SMNVEV (reference sequence). Trimming at V came to 6 bases and at J to 5 bases, leaving 7 bases not matched to a gene. The CDR3 spells CASRDRLAGEETQYF. CDR3 sequence (DNA): TGTGCCAGCAGAGATCGACTAGCGGGAGAGGAGACCCAGTACTTC.

The gene calls are TRBV6-6 and TRBJ2-3; 12 nucleotides agree with TRBD2. CDR1 MNHNY and CDR2 SVGAGI come from the germline V gene (reference sequence). Trimming took 6 bases from V and 4 from J; bases not matched to a gene: 5. The CDR3 consists of 15 residues. CDR3 bases: TGTGCCAGCAGGACGACTAGCGGGAGCTCAGATACGCAGTATTTT. It is translated as CASRTTSGSSDTQYF.

The gene calls are TRBV7-9 and TRBJ2-7; tentative D call: TRBD1 (5 bases). Germline V gene data show CDR1 as SEHNR and CDR2 as FQNEAQ (reference sequence). The CDR3 is 12 amino acids. V was clipped by 3 bases and J by 3 bases, with 6 bases between them. CDR3: CASSFDSYEQYF. CDR3 sequence (DNA): TGTGCCAGCAGCTTCGACAGCTACGAGCAGTACTTC. Looking up the rest from reference TRBV7-9 and TRBJ2-7 gives the full variable domain: DTGVSQNPRHKITKRGQNVTFRCDPISEHNRLYWYRQTLGQGPEFLTYFQNEAQLEKSRLLSDRFSAERPKGSFSTLEIQRTEQGDSAMYLCASSFDSYEQYFGPGTRLTVT.

CDR3 nucleotides: TGTGCCTGGAGTGTAGTTCCCGCGGACAGGGGGCTCCGCGGTTTCTTT. Encoded protein: CAWSVVPADRGLRGFF. The chain has TRBV30 and TRBJ1-1; TRBD1 matches 11 bases. V trimming: 0 bases; J trimming: 13 bases; junction bases outside the gene matches: 16. CDR1 and CDR2 (germline): GTSNPN, SVGIG (reference sequence). CDR3 size: 16 residues.

The J gene is TRBJ1-1, the V gene TRBV10-3, with D maybe TRBD1 (6 bases). The CDR3 extends over 13 amino acids. Trimming removed 6 bases from V and 5 bases from J, with 13 bases in between. Germline V CDR1 and CDR2: ENHRY, SYGVKD. Written as DNA, the CDR3 is TGTGCCATCAGGGGAGAGGGGGGGACTGAAGCTTTCTTT. It yields the protein CAIRGEGGTEAFF.

The chain has TRBV5-6 and TRBJ2-3, with D hard to call. There are 18 residues in the CDR3. V dropped 2 bases and J dropped 0 bases, with 19 bases sitting between them. Per the germline V gene, CDR1 is SGHDT and CDR2 is YYEEEE. This CDR3 reads CASSFLPLLTTSTDTQYF. The CDR3 coding sequence is TGTGCCAGCAGCTTTTTGCCCCTTCTAACGACTAGCACAGATACGCAGTATTTT.

The V and J genes are TRBV7-2 and TRBJ2-7; tentative D call: TRBD2 (5 bases). Germline assignment: CDR1 SGHTA and CDR2 FQGNSA. The CDR3 runs to 14 residues. Deletions cut 2 bases from V and 2 bases from J, with 10 bases between. The CDR3 region is CASSLIAGTYEQYF. CDR3 DNA: TGTGCCAGCAGCTTAATCGCGGGTACCTACGAGCAGTACTTC.

The V and J genes are TRBV27 and TRBJ2-3; D not resolved. V was shortened by 5 bases and J by 1 base, with 10 bases between the two germline ends. Germline loops: CDR1 MNHEY, CDR2 SMNVEV (reference sequence). The CDR3 totals 14 residues. The CDR3 DNA follows: TGTGCCAGCAGTAGGCTCAGCGGCACAGATACGCAGTATTTT. Protein: CASSRLSGTDTQYF.

This chain connects TRBV15 to TRBJ2-7; 8 bases agree with TRBD2. This CDR3 comprises 14 residues. Germline assignment: CDR1 LNHNV and CDR2 YYDKDF (reference sequence). Trimming cost V 5 bases and J 1 base; bases outside gene matches: 4. The CDR3 loop is CATSRGGKSYEQYF. In DNA form, the CDR3 reads TGTGCCACCAGCCGCGGGGGGAAGTCCTACGAGCAGTACTTC.

The chain joins TRBV2 to TRBJ2-5; the D gene is possibly TRBD1 (6 bases). The V end was cut by 6 bases, the J end by 2 bases, with 13 bases between. The CDR3 consists of 14 residues. Germline CDR1 is SNHLY and CDR2 is FYNNEI. CDR3 coding DNA: TGTGCCAGCAGGAGTTCGGGACAACAAGAGACCCAGTACTTC. It encodes CASRSSGQQETQYF.

This clone has just a few counts. This chain connects TRBV7-8 to TRBJ2-7, with 14 bases fitting TRBD2. This CDR3 comprises 18 residues. The V gene's germline CDR1 is SGHVS and CDR2 FQNEAQ. Losses at the gene ends were 6 bases for V and 1 base for J; bases not matched to a gene: 11. CDR3 region: CASSFTGTSGRYSYEQYF. The CDR3 DNA reads TGTGCCAGCAGTTTCACCGGGACTAGCGGGAGATATTCCTACGAGCAGTACTTC.

About this clone: An end of the junction does not agree with germline; a read error may underlie this. As DNA, the CDR3 is TGTGCTAGCAGCTTAGGGCTAGCGGAGTACAATGAGCAGTTCTTC. Its protein product is CASSLGLAEYNEQFF. The chain joins TRBV7-7 to TRBJ2-1, with 7 bases that match TRBD2. The CDR3 covers 15 residues. Per the germline V gene, CDR1 is SSHAT and CDR2 is FNYEAQ (reference sequence).

The rearrangement links TRBV27 to TRBJ2-7, with TRBD2 matching over 9 bases. V lost 2 bases and J lost 2; bases outside the gene matches: 1. The CDR3 loop spans 14 amino acids. The germline CDR1 and CDR2 sequences are MNHEY and SMNVEV (reference sequence). The CDR3 bases are TGTGCCAGCAGTTTAGTAGCGGGGGCCTACGAGCAGTACTTC. Encoded protein: CASSLVAGAYEQYF.

The V call is TRBV15, the J call TRBJ2-5; a possible D gene is TRBD1 (6 bases). The CDR3 is 14 residues long. Trimming shortened V by 0 bases and J by 5 bases, and 10 bases separated the two germline ends. Germline V gene sequence: CDR1 LNHNV, CDR2 YYDKDF (reference sequence). The CDR3 DNA sequence: TGTGCCACCAGCAGAGATTTGACAGGCGAGACCCAGTACTTC. This sequence encodes CATSRDLTGETQYF.